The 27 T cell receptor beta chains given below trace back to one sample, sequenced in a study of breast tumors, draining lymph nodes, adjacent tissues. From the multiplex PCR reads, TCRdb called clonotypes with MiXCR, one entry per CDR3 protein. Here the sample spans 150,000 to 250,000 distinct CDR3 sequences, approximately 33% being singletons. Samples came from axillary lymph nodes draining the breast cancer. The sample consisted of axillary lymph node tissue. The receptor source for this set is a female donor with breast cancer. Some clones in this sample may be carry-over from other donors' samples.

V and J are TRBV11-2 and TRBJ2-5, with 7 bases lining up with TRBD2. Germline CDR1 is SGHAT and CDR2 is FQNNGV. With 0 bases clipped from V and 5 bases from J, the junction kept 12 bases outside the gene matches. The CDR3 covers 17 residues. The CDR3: CASSLDRRGGLRETQYF. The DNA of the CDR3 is TGTGCCAGCAGCTTAGATCGGCGCGGGGGACTCCGGGAGACCCAGTACTTC.

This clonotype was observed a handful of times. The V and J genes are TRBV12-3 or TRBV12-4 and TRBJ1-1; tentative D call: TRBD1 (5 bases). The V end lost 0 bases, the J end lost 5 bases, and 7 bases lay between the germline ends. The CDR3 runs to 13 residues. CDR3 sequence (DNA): TGTGCCAGCAGTTTAGCGGGGGATACTGAAGCTTTCTTT. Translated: CASSLAGDTEAFF.

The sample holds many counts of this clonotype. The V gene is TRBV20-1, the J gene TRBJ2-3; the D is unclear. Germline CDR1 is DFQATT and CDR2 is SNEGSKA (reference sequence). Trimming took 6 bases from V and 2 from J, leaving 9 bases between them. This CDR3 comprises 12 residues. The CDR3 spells CSAVGPTDTQYF. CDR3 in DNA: TGCAGTGCCGTGGGCCCCACAGATACGCAGTATTTT.

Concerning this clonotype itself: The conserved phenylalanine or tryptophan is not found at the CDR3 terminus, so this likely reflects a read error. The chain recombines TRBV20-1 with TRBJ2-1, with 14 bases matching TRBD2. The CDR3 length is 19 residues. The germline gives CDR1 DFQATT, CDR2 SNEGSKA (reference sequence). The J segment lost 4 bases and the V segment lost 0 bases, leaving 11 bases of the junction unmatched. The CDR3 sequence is CSARDTGLAGVGGYNEQFS. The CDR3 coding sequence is TGCAGTGCTAGAGACACGGGACTAGCGGGAGTTGGGGGATACAATGAGCAGTTCTCC.

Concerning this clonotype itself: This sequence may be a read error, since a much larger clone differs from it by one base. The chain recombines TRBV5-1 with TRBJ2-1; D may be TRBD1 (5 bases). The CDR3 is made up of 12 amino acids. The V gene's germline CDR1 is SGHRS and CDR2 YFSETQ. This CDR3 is CASSLQAHEHFF. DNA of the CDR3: TGCGCCAGCAGCTTACAGGCCCATGAGCACTTCTTC.

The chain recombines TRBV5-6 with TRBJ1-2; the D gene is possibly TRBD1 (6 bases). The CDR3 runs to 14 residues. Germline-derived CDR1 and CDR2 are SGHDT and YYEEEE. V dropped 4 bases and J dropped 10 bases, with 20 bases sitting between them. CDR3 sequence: CASSQYNGGEDYTF. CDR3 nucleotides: TGTGCCAGCAGCCAATACAACGGGGGCGAAGACTACACCTTC. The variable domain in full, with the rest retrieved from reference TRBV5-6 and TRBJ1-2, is DAGVTQSPTHLIKTRGQQVTLRCSPKSGHDTVSWYQQALGQGPQFIFQYYEEEERQRGNFPDRFSGHQFPNYSSELNVNALLLGDSALYLCASSQYNGGEDYTFGSGTRLTVV.

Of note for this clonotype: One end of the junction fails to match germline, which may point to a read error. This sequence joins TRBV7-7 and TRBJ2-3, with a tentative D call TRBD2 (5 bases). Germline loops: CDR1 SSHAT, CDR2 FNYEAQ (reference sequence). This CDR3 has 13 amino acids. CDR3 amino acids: CASSFPREITQYF. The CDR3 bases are TGTGCTAGCAGCTTCCCGAGGGAGATTACGCAGTATTTT.

The CDR3 DNA reads as TGTGCCAGCAGCTTGGGACAGGCGTTAAACGAGCAGTACTTC. Protein product: CASSLGQALNEQYF. J is TRBJ2-7 and V is TRBV5-6; tentatively, D is TRBD1 (6 bases). CDR1 and CDR2 (germline): SGHDT, YYEEEE. Trimming removed 0 bases from V and 5 bases from J, with 12 bases in between. The length of the CDR3 is 14 residues.

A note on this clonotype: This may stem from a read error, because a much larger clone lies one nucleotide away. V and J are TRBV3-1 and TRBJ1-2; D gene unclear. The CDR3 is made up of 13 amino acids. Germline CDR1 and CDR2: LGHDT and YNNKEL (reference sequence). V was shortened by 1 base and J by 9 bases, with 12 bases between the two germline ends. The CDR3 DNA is TGTGCCAGCAGCCAAGGGCAGGAGGTGAGCTACACCTTC. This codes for CASSQGQEVSYTF.

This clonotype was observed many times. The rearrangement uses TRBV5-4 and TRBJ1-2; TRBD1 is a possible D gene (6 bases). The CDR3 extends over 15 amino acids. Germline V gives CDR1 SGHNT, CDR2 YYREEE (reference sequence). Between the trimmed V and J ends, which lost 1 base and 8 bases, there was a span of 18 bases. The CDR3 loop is CASSLSVTGLLGYTF. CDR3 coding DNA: TGTGCCAGCAGCTTGTCGGTTACAGGGCTTCTCGGCTACACCTTC.

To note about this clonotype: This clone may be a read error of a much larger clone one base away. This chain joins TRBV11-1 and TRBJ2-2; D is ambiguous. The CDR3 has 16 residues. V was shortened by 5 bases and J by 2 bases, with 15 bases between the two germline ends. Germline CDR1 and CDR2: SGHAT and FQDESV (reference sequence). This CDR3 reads CASSPLPPPNTGELFF. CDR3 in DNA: TGTGCCAGCAGCCCCCTCCCCCCTCCAAACACCGGGGAGCTGTTTTTT. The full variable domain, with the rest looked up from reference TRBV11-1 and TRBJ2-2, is EAEVAQSPRYKITEKSQAVAFWCDPISGHATLYWYRQILGQGPELLVQFQDESVVDDSQLPKDRFSAERLKGVDSTLKIQPAELGDSAMYLCASSPLPPPNTGELFFGEGSRLTVL.

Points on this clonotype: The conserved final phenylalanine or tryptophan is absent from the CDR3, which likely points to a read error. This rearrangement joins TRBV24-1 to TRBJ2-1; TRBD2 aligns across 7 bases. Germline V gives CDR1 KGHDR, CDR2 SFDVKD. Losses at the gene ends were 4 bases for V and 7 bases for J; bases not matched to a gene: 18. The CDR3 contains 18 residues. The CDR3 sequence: CATSDNVGGGAIWNEQFL. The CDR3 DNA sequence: TGTGCCACCAGTGACAATGTGGGCGGGGGAGCCATTTGGAATGAGCAGTTCCTC.

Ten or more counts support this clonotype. CDR3 DNA: TGTGCCAGCTCAAGCCCACCGGCTGGGTTTACCTACGAGCAGTACTTC. This encodes CASSSPPAGFTYEQYF. The chain has TRBV18 and TRBJ2-7; no definite D call. The CDR3 length is 16 residues. Deletions cut 5 bases from V and 2 bases from J, with 19 bases between. The V gene's germline CDR1 is KGHSH and CDR2 LQKENI.

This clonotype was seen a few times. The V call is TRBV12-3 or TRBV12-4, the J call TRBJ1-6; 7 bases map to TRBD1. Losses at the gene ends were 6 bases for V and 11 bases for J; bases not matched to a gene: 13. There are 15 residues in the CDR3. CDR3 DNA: TGTGCCAGCAGACCGCGGACAGGAAATAACCCACCCCTCCACTTT. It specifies CASRPRTGNNPPLHF.

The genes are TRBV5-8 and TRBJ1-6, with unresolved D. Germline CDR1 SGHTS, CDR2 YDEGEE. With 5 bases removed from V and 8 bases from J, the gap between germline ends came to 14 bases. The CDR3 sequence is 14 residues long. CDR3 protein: CASSLDPRDSPLHF. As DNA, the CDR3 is TGTGCCAGCAGTCTTGACCCGAGGGATTCACCCCTCCACTTT.

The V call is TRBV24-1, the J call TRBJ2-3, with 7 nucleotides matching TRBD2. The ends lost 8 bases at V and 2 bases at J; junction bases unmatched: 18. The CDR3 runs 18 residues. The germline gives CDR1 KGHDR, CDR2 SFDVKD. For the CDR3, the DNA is TGTGCCACCAAGGGACCTAAAGATGTGGCGGGGGACACAGATACGCAGTATTTT. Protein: CATKGPKDVAGDTDTQYF.

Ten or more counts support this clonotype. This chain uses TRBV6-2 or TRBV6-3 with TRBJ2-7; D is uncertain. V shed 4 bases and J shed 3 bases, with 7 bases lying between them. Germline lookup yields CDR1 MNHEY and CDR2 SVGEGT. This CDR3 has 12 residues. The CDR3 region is CASSSSIYEQYF. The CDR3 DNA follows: TGTGCCAGCAGTTCCTCCATCTACGAGCAGTACTTC.

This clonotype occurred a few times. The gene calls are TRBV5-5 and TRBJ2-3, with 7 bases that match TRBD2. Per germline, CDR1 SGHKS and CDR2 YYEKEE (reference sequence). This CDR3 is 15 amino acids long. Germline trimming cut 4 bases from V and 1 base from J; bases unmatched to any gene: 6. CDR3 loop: CASSPGGRGTDTQYF. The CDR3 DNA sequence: TGTGCCAGCAGCCCGGGAGGACGGGGCACAGATACGCAGTATTTT. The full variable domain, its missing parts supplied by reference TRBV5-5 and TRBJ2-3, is DAGVTQSPTHLIKTRGQQVTLRCSPISGHKSVSWYQQVLGQGPQFIFQYYEKEERGRGNFPDRFSARQFPNYSSELNVNALLLGDSALYLCASSPGGRGTDTQYFGPGTRLTVL.

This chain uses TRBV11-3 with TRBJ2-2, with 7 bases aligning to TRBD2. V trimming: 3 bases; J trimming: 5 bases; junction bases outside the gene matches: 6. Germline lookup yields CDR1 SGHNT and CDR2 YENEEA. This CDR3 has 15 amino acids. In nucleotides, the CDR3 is TGTGCCAGCAGCTTTGCAGCGGGAACAACCGGGGAGCTGTTTTTT. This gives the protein CASSFAAGTTGELFF.

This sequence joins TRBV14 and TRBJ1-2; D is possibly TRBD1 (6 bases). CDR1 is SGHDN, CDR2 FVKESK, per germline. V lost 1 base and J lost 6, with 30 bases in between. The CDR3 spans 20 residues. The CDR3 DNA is TGTGCCAGCAGCCAAGGATATGCGGGACTAGCGGGGGCCCAAAACAATGGCTACACCTTC. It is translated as CASSQGYAGLAGAQNNGYTF. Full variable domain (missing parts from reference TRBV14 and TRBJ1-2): EAGVTQFPSHSVIEKGQTVTLRCDPISGHDNLYWYRRVMGKEIKFLLHFVKESKQDESGMPNNRFLAERTGGTYSTLKVQPAELEDSGVYFCASSQGYAGLAGAQNNGYTFGSGTRLTVV.

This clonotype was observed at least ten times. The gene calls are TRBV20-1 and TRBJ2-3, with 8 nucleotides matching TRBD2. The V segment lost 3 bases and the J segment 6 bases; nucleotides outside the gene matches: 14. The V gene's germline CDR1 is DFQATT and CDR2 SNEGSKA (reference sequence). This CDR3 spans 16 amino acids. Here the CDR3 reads CSARDPGLVRGDTQYF. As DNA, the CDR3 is TGCAGTGCTAGGGATCCGGGACTAGTGAGGGGTGATACGCAGTATTTT.

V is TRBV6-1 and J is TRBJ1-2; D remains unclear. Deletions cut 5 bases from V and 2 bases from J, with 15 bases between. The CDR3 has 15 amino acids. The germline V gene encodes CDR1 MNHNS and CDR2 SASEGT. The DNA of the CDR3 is TGTGCCAGCAGTTCCTCGGGAGGGTCCAACTATGGCTACACCTTC. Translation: CASSSSGGSNYGYTF.

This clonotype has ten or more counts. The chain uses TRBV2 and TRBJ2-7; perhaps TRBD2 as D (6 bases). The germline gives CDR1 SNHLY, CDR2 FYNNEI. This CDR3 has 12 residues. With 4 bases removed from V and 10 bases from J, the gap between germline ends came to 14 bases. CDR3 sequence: CASSGAGPRQYF. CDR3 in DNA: TGTGCCAGCAGTGGGGCGGGACCCCGTCAGTACTTC.

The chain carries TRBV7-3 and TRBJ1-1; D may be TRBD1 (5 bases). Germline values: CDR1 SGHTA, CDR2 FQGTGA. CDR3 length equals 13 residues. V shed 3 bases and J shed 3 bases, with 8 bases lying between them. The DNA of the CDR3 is TGTGCCAGCAGCTTGATAGGGGACACTGAAGCTTTCTTT. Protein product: CASSLIGDTEAFF.

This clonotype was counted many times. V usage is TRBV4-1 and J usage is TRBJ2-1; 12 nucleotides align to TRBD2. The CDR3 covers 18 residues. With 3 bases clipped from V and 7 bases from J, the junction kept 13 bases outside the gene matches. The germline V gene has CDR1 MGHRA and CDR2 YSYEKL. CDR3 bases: TGCGCCAGCAGCCAGGCCTGGCCTGCTAGCGGGAGGGTGAATGAGCAGTTCTTC. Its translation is CASSQAWPASGRVNEQFF.

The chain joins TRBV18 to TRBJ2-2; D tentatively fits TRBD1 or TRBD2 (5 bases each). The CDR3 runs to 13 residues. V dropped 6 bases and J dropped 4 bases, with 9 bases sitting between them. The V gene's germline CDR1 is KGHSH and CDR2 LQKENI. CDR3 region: CASSGDPTGELFF. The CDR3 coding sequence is TGTGCCAGCTCTGGGGACCCCACCGGGGAGCTGTTTTTT.

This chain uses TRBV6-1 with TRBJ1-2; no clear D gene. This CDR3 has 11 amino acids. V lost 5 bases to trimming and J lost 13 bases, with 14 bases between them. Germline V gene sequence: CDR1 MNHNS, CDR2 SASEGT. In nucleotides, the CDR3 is TGTGCCAGCAGTCAAGGAGAGGGTGGCACCTTC. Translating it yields CASSQGEGGTF.